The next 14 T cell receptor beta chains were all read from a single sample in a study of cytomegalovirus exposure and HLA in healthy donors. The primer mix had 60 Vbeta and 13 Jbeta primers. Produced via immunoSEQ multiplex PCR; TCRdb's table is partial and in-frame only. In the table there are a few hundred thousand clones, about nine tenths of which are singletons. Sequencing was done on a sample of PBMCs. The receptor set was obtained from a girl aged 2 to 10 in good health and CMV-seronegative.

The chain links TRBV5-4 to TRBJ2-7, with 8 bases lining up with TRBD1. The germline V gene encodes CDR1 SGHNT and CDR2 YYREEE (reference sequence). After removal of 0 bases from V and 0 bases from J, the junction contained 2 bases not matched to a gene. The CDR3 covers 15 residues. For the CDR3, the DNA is TGTGCCAGCAGCTTGGTCGGGACAGGCTCCTACGAGCAGTACTTC. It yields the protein CASSLVGTGSYEQYF. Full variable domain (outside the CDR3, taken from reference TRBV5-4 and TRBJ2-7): ETGVTQSPTHLIKTRGQQVTLRCSSQSGHNTVSWYQQALGQGPQFIFQYYREEENGRGNFPPRFSGLQFPNYSSELNVNALELDDSALYLCASSLVGTGSYEQYFGPGTRLTVT.

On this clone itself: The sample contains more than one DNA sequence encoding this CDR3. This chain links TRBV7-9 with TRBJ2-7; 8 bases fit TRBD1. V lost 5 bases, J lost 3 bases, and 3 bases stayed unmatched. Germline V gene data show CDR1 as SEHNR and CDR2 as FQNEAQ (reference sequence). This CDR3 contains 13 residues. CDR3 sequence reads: CASSRQGSYEQYF. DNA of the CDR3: TGTGCCAGCAGCCGACAGGGGAGCTACGAGCAGTACTTC.

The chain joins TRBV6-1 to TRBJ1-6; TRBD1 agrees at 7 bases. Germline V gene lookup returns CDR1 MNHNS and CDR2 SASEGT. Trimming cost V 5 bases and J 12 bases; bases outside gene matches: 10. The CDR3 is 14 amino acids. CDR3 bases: TGTGCCAGCAGTCTCGACAGGGAATCTCGACCCCTCCACTTT. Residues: CASSLDRESRPLHF.

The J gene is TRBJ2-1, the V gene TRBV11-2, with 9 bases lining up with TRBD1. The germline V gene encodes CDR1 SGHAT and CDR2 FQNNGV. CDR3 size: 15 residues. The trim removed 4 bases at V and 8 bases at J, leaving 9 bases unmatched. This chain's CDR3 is CASSSLGTGLDEQFF. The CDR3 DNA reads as TGTGCCAGCAGCTCCCTAGGGACAGGGCTGGATGAGCAGTTCTTC.

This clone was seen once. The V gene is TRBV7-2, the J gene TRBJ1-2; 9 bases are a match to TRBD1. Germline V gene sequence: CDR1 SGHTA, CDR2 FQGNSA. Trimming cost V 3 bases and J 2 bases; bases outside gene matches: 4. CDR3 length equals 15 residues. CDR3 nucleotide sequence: TGTGCCAGCAGCTTCGGGACAGGGCTAAACTATGGCTACACCTTC. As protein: CASSFGTGLNYGYTF.

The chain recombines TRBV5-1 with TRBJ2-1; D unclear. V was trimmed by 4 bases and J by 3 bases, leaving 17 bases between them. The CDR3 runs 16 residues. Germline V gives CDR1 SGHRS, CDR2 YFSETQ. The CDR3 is CASSPEHYPDYNEQFF. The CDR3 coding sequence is TGCGCCAGCAGCCCGGAACACTACCCGGACTACAATGAGCAGTTCTTC.

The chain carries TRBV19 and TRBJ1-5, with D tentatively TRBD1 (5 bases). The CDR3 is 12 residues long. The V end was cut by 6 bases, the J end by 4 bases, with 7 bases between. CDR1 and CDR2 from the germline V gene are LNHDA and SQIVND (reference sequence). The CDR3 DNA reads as TGTGCCAGTAGGTCAGGGAATCAGCCCCAGCATTTT. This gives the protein CASRSGNQPQHF.

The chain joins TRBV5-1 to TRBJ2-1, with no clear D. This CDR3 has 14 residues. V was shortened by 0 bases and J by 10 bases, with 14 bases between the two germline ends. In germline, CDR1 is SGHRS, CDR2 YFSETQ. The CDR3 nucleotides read TGCGCCAGCAGCTTGGAGACTCACCAAGGAGAGCAGTTCTTC. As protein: CASSLETHQGEQFF.

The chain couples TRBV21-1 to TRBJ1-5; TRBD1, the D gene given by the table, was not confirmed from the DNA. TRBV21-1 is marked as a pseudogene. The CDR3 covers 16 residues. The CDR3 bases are TGTGCCAGCAGCAAAGGTAGGACAGCTTGCAATCAGCCCCAGCATTTT. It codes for CASSKGRTACNQPQHF.

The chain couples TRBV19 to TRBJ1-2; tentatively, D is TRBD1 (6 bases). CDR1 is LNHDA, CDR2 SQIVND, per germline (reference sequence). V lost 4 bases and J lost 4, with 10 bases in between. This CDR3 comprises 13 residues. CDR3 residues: CASSKGVPYGYTF. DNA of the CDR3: TGTGCCAGTAGTAAGGGGGTCCCCTATGGCTACACCTTC.

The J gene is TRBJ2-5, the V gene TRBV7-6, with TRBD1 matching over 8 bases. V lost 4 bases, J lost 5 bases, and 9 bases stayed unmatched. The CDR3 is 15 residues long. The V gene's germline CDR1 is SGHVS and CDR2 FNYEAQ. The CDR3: CASSSDRVGRETQYF. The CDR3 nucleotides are TGTGCCAGCAGCTCGGACAGGGTGGGGAGGGAGACCCAGTACTTC.

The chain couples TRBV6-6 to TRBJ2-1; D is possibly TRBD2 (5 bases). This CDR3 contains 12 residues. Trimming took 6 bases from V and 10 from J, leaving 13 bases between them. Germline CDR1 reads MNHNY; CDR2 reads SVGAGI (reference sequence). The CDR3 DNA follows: TGTGCCAGCAGGTCTCCTACGGGGGAGCAGTTCTTC. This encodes CASRSPTGEQFF.

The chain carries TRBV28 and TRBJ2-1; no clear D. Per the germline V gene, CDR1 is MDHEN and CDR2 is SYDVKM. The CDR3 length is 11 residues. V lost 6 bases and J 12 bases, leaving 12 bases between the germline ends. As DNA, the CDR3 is TGTGCCAGCAGCCCCCGAGGTTGGCAGTTCTTC. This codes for CASSPRGWQFF. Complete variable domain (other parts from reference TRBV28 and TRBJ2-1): DVKVTQSSRYLVKRTGEKVFLECVQDMDHENMFWYRQDPGLGLRLIYFSYDVKMKEKGDIPEGYSVSREKKERFSLILESASTNQTSMYLCASSPRGWQFFGPGTRLTVL.

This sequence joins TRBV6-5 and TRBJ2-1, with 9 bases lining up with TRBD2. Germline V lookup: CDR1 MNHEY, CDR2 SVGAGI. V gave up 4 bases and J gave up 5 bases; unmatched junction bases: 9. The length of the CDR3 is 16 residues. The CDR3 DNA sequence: TGTGCCAGCAGTTCGCCATGGCGGGAGGGCCACAATGAGCAGTTCTTC. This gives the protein CASSSPWREGHNEQFF.